This TCR beta chain was sequenced during a study of blood T cell repertoires in COVID-19. On the study more broadly: T cells, B-cell-depleted T cells, or PBMCs supplied cDNA or gDNA.

Original methodology: The assay estimated nucleated cells by amplifying reference gene primers. Assay: immunoSEQ multiplex PCR; the TCRdb copy retains only in-frame clones and omits some. V and J calls plus clone size are reproduced from that table; the DNA served to infer D and trimming. The top ten clones hold around 3.1% of a sample with approximately 92,000 clones, around four fifths of them seen once. This CDR3 spans 14 amino acids. V was trimmed by 2 bases and J by 3 bases, leaving 11 bases between them. Germline V CDR1 and CDR2: MNHEY, SVGEGT. The source of this sequence is a man in his fifties with acute or convalescent COVID-19. The chain joins TRBV6-2 or TRBV6-3 to TRBJ2-7; D may be TRBD1 (5 bases). The source material was peripheral blood. As DNA, the CDR3 is TGTGCCAGCAGTTACGGGGCAGGGTACTACGAGCAGTACTTC. It is translated as CASSYGAGYYEQYF.